This is a list of T cell receptor beta chains from one sample in a study of blood T cell repertoires in COVID-19. The protocol was immunoSEQ multiplex PCR, while the TCRdb copy is restricted to in-frame clones and leaves out a portion. Of more than 300,000 clones listed, roughly 90% are singletons. The sample consisted of peripheral blood. The receptors come from a woman in her 40s with COVID-19, enrolled during active disease. The CDR3 runs from the conserved cysteine through the conserved F or W. The D gene is left open where the match is weak. Clone size is given for some rows only: seen once, a few or many times, or a class if the clone is expanded.

CDR3aa	CDR3nt	v_gene	len	d_gene	j_gene	abundance
CASSLSAQDSLWHF	TGTGCCAGCAGCCTCTCCGCCCAGGACAGTCTGTGGCACTTC	TRBV9	14	.	TRBJ2-5	once
CASSPGQGTGELFF	TGCGCCAGCAGCCCCGGACAGGGGACCGGGGAGCTGTTTTTT	TRBV4-1	14	TRBD1	TRBJ2-2	.
CASSLSGGQSTDTQYF	TGCGCCAGCAGCTTGTCAGGGGGCCAAAGCACAGATACGCAGTATTTT	TRBV4-1	16	TRBD1	TRBJ2-3	.
CASSQDVQYNEQFF	TGTGCCAGCAGCCAAGATGTTCAGTACAATGAGCAGTTCTTC	TRBV3-1/TRBV3-2	14	.	TRBJ2-1	once
CSAMTSDNEQFF	TGCAGCGCCATGACTAGCGACAATGAGCAGTTCTTC	TRBV29-1	12	TRBD2	TRBJ2-1	.
CATTQGCTDQQETQYF	TGTGCCACCACACAGGGGTGTACCGATCAGCAAGAGACCCAGTACTTC	TRBV24-1	16	TRBD1	TRBJ2-5	once
CASQYEVANTGELFF	TGTGCCAGCCAGTACGAGGTCGCGAACACCGGGGAGCTGTTTTTT	TRBV28	15	.	TRBJ2-2	.
CASSFTDRRANYGYTF	TGTGCCAGCAGTTTTACGGACAGAAGAGCTAACTATGGCTACACCTTC	TRBV28	16	.	TRBJ1-2	once
CASSLRLAGVGQETQYF	TGTGCCAGCAGCTTACGGCTAGCGGGGGTAGGGCAAGAGACCCAGTACTTC	TRBV7-2	17	TRBD2	TRBJ2-5	.
CASSLVGGASYEQYF	TGTGCCAGCAGCTTGGTGGGCGGGGCTTCCTACGAGCAGTACTTC	TRBV5-8	15	.	TRBJ2-7	.
CASSLAGGRGTQYF	TGTGCTAGCAGCTTAGCGGGTGGGCGGGGGACCCAGTACTTC	TRBV7-7	14	TRBD2	TRBJ2-5	.
CASRRTGLLSYEQYF	TGTGCCAGCAGAAGGACAGGGCTTTTATCCTACGAGCAGTACTTC	TRBV27	15	TRBD1	TRBJ2-7	.
CASSYQGMDTDTQYF	TGTGCCAGCAGTTACCAGGGAATGGACACAGATACGCAGTATTTT	TRBV6-5	15	.	TRBJ2-3	.
CASSGGEFSYNEQFF	TGTGCCAGCAGTGGCGGGGAGTTCTCCTACAATGAGCAGTTCTTC	TRBV6-2/TRBV6-3	15	.	TRBJ2-1	.
CASSPTGPLSADTIYF	TGCGCCAGCAGCCCGACAGGACCCTTATCGGCAGACACCATATATTTT	TRBV4-1	16	.	TRBJ1-3	once
CASSLMRAGENTGELFF	TGTGCCAGCAGCTTAATGCGGGCAGGGGAAAACACCGGGGAGCTGTTTTTT	TRBV7-3	17	.	TRBJ2-2	few
CASSSTGLHEQYF	TGTGCCAGCAGTTCGACAGGATTACACGAGCAGTACTTC	TRBV27	13	.	TRBJ2-7	.
CASSLDRGYTEAFF	TGTGCCAGCAGTTTAGACAGGGGATACACTGAAGCTTTCTTT	TRBV28	14	TRBD1	TRBJ1-1	.
CASSSTSGSLIAKNIQYF	TGTGCCAGCAGCTCGACTAGCGGGTCCCTTATAGCCAAAAACATTCAGTACTTC	TRBV7-2	18	TRBD2	TRBJ2-4	once
CASSYPTGQGGQPQHF	TGTGCCAGCAGTTACCCCACGGGACAGGGGGGTCAGCCCCAGCATTTT	TRBV6-2/TRBV6-3	16	TRBD1	TRBJ1-5	.
CASKTGYYGYTF	TGTGCCAGCAAAACAGGGTACTATGGCTACACCTTC	TRBV5-4	12	.	TRBJ1-2	once
CASSLVSGGASGYTF	TGTGCCAGCAGCTTAGTATCAGGGGGCGCGTCTGGCTACACCTTC	TRBV7-8	15	TRBD1	TRBJ1-2	.
CASSFLERTSRPYYEQYF	TGTGCCAGCAGCTTCCTAGAAAGGACTAGTCGACCCTATTACGAGCAGTACTTC	TRBV11-2	18	TRBD2	TRBJ2-7	.
CASSLDSSNQPQHF	TGTGCCAGCTCACTCGACTCGAGCAATCAGCCCCAGCATTTT	TRBV18	14	.	TRBJ1-5	.
CASSRDSGRYNEQFF	TGTGCCAGCAGCCGTGATAGCGGGAGGTACAATGAGCAGTTCTTC	TRBV3-1/TRBV3-2	15	TRBD2	TRBJ2-1	.
CASSLLLRGVGETQYF	TGTGCCAGCAGCTTACTGCTCAGGGGAGTAGGGGAGACCCAGTACTTC	TRBV11-2	16	.	TRBJ2-5	.
CASSFWEEQYF	TGTGCCAGCAGTTTTTGGGAGGAGCAGTACTTC	TRBV28	11	.	TRBJ2-7	.
CASRGQILSNQPQHF	TGTGCCAGTCGGGGACAGATCCTTAGCAATCAGCCCCAGCATTTT	TRBV19	15	TRBD1	TRBJ1-5	.
CASSVGGSGGAFEETQYF	TGTGCCAGCAGCGTAGGAGGAAGCGGGGGGGCCTTCGAGGAGACCCAGTACTTC	TRBV9	18	TRBD2	TRBJ2-5	.
CASSRAGGPWWEQYF	TGCGCCAGCAGCCGGGCGGGAGGACCTTGGTGGGAGCAGTACTTC	TRBV4-1	15	TRBD2	TRBJ2-7	.
CAISESQAIGTEAFF	TGTGCCATCAGTGAGTCACAGGCGATTGGCACTGAAGCTTTCTTT	TRBV10-3	15	.	TRBJ1-1	.
CASSQQGTNEKLFF	TGTGCCAGCAGTCAACAGGGGACTAATGAAAAACTGTTTTTT	TRBV9	14	TRBD1	TRBJ1-4	.
CSPTSGSGEGYEQYF	TGCAGCCCGACCAGCGGGTCGGGGGAGGGGTACGAGCAGTACTTC	TRBV29-1	15	TRBD2	TRBJ2-7	.
CASSPQRGKGIYGYTF	TGTGCCAGCAGCCCCCAGCGGGGGAAAGGGATCTATGGCTACACCTTC	TRBV9	16	.	TRBJ1-2	.
CASSPSPGQGDEKLFF	TGTGCCAGCAGTCCATCTCCGGGACAGGGGGATGAAAAACTGTTTTTT	TRBV28	16	TRBD1	TRBJ1-4	few
CAWSPGGSYEQYF	TGTGCCTGGAGTCCTGGGGGGTCCTACGAGCAGTACTTC	TRBV30	13	.	TRBJ2-7	.
CASSIGRLGGQETQYF	TGCGCCAGCAGCATCGGCAGGCTGGGAGGTCAAGAGACCCAGTACTTC	TRBV5-1	16	.	TRBJ2-5	.
CASSPGTPRGNEQFF	TGCGCCAGCAGCCCCGGGACTCCGAGAGGAAATGAGCAGTTCTTC	TRBV5-1	15	.	TRBJ2-1	.
CASSNLARYYEQYF	TGTGCCAGCAGTAATCTAGCGAGATACTACGAGCAGTACTTC	TRBV28	14	.	TRBJ2-7	.
CASSYGQISGANVLTF	TGTGCCAGCAGTTACGGACAGATCTCTGGGGCCAACGTCCTGACTTTC	TRBV6-6	16	.	TRBJ2-6	.
CASSGQKNTEAFF	TGTGCCAGCAGTGGGCAGAAGAACACTGAAGCTTTCTTT	TRBV2	13	.	TRBJ1-1	.
CASRSNSYNSPLHF	TGTGCCAGCAGATCCAACAGTTATAATTCACCCCTCCACTTT	TRBV27	14	.	TRBJ1-6	once
CATSRVQGHNSPLHF	TGTGCCACCAGCAGAGTTCAGGGCCATAATTCACCCCTCCACTTT	TRBV15	15	.	TRBJ1-6	.
CASKEGAPQPQHF	TGTGCCAGCAAAGAGGGGGCACCTCAGCCCCAGCATTTT	TRBV2	13	TRBD1	TRBJ1-5	.
CASSIGAGRYQETQYF	TGTGCCAGTAGTATTGGGGCAGGCAGGTACCAAGAGACCCAGTACTTC	TRBV19	16	.	TRBJ2-5	.
CASSEQDTGELFF	TGTGCCAGCAGCGAACAGGACACCGGGGAGCTGTTTTTT	TRBV7-2	13	.	TRBJ2-2	many
CASQSGTGAETYEQYF	TGTGCCAGTCAATCCGGGACAGGGGCCGAAACCTACGAGCAGTACTTC	TRBV28	16	TRBD1	TRBJ2-7	.
CATKQGLRYEQYF	TGTGCCACCAAGCAGGGGTTGCGTTACGAGCAGTACTTC	TRBV6-5	13	.	TRBJ2-7	.
CASSSGTSGAYPYEQYF	TGTGCCAGCAGCTCCGGGACTAGCGGGGCGTATCCCTACGAGCAGTACTTC	TRBV5-4	17	TRBD2	TRBJ2-7	.
CASSGGTNTEAFF	TGTGCCAGCAGTGGAGGGACGAACACTGAAGCTTTCTTT	TRBV28	13	.	TRBJ1-1	.
CASSGAGRGWNTEAFF	TGTGCCAGCAGTGGGGCTGGCAGAGGGTGGAACACTGAAGCTTTCTTT	TRBV2	16	.	TRBJ1-1	.
CASSGGTGPYEQYF	TGCGCCAGCAGTGGCGGGACAGGGCCTTACGAGCAGTACTTC	TRBV10-2	14	TRBD1	TRBJ2-7	.
CASNMGRSTGELFF	TGTGCCAGTAACATGGGGCGGAGCACCGGGGAGCTGTTTTTT	TRBV19	14	.	TRBJ2-2	.
CASSQSLAGGETQYF	TGTGCCAGCAGCCAATCACTAGCGGGAGGGGAGACCCAGTACTTC	TRBV14	15	TRBD2	TRBJ2-5	.
CASSDSYEQYF	TGTGCCAGCAGTGACAGCTACGAGCAGTACTTC	TRBV6-2/TRBV6-3	11	.	TRBJ2-7	.
CASSLGNGEAFF	TGTGCCAGCAGCTTGGGAAACGGTGAAGCTTTCTTT	TRBV5-6	12	.	TRBJ1-1	.
CASSVVFGEGSYNEQFF	TGTGCCAGCAGCGTAGTATTTGGAGAGGGCTCCTACAATGAGCAGTTCTTC	TRBV9	17	.	TRBJ2-1	.
CASSLYHDQPQHF	TGTGCCAGCAGTTTATATCATGATCAGCCCCAGCATTTT	TRBV28	13	.	TRBJ1-5	.
CASSPLTGVRGNTIYF	TGTGCCAGCAGCCCACTGACAGGGGTTCGTGGAAACACCATATATTTT	TRBV13	16	TRBD1	TRBJ1-3	.
CASTPAGGRYEQYF	TGTGCCAGCACCCCCGCGGGGGGGCGTTACGAGCAGTACTTC	TRBV27	14	TRBD2	TRBJ2-7	.